This T cell receptor beta chain was profiled in a study of cytomegalovirus exposure and HLA in healthy donors. Looking at the study overall: An earlier analysis found around 100 million unique TCR beta sequences from about 190 million T cells.

PCR involved 60 Vbeta and 13 Jbeta primers. The assay was immunoSEQ multiplex PCR, and TCRdb's table has in-frame clones only and misses some. The sample carries around 140,000 clones, approximately 87% recorded once. This CDR3 is 14 amino acids long. Between the trimmed V and J ends, which lost 1 base and 4 bases, there was a span of 7 bases. Germline V gives CDR1 SGHTA, CDR2 FQGTGA. The clonotype was recovered from a man in his forties or fifties in good health and CMV-seronegative. Source material: PBMCs. This sequence joins TRBV7-3 and TRBJ2-2; D gene uncertain. DNA of the CDR3: TGTGCCAGCAGCTTAAACCGAGCCACCGGGGAGCTGTTTTTT. This translates into CASSLNRATGELFF.